Below, one TCR beta chain is given with its context. This specimen belongs to a study of shared clonotypes between healthy human individuals. The CDR3 length is 15 residues. Deletions cut 6 bases from V and 7 bases from J, with 20 bases between. The germline CDR1 and CDR2 sequences are SEHNR and FQNEAQ (reference sequence). Clones were sequenced by immunoSEQ multiplex PCR, and TCRdb holds only the in-frame ones, with some missing. The table records 300,000 or so clones, around two thirds of them present only once. The chain has TRBV7-9 and TRBJ2-3, with D possibly being TRBD2 (5 bases). The sequenced material came from memory CD4+ T cells sorted from blood. Subset denoted: CD45RA-negative fraction. This sequence was found in a man in his thirties or forties in good health. The CDR3 reads CASSARAETLHTQYF. CDR3 DNA: TGTGCCAGCAGTGCCCGAGCGGAAACCCTGCATACGCAGTATTTT.